The clone carrying this TCR beta chain was recorded at least ten times. What it binds is not known. Clinicians made diagnoses from clinical symptoms, serum thyroxine, TRAb, thyroid ultrasound and orbital computed tomography. As the starting material, 10 ml of fresh peripheral blood yielded the PBMCs. The data were taken from a study of Graves' ophthalmopathy and Graves' hyperthyroidism. Study in general: Blood was drawn at initial diagnosis, before any treatment. Study findings and constraints: Ophthalmopathy could be told apart from stable hyperthyroidism by a 13-signature model (under 90% sensitivity, about 80% specificity).

V was shortened by 3 bases and J by 5 bases, with 10 bases between the two germline ends. Germline V CDR1 and CDR2: SNHLY, FYNNEI. The CDR3 sequence is 14 residues long. RNA transcripts were the source from which TCR beta CDR3 regions were amplified. RT-PCR in the first round used HTBI primers; a second-round multiplex PCR followed. Each CDR3 protein is one row after TCRdb ran MiXCR on the multiplex PCR reads. Counted here are 300,000 to 350,000 distinct CDR3 sequences, 17% occurring once; the ten biggest clones make up 12%. V is TRBV2 and J is TRBJ2-2, with D possibly being TRBD1 (5 bases). What was sequenced was peripheral blood. The receptor's source is an adult man with Graves' ophthalmopathy. The DNA for the CDR3 is TGTGCCAGCAGTGACAGGGTGCGAACCGGGGAGCTGTTTTTT. It yields the protein CASSDRVRTGELFF.